The clone carrying this T cell receptor beta chain was seen more than once but under ten times. The CDR3 contains 16 residues. Germline V gene sequence: CDR1 MDHEN, CDR2 SYDVKM. The V end was cut by 2 bases, the J end by 7 bases, with 18 bases between. The entry originates in a study of shared clonotypes between healthy human individuals. Only in-frame clones appear in the TCRdb table, and some are missing; sequencing was by immunoSEQ multiplex PCR. The data contain around 700,000 clones, approximately 73% of them singletons. Within Nashville, Tennessee resided all donors, each a Caucasian adult. The rearrangement uses TRBV28 and TRBJ2-1, with D possibly TRBD2 on 7 matching bases. The specimen sequenced was memory CD4+ T cells sorted from blood. Subset noted: CD45RA-negative fraction. The receptor was derived from a woman in her 30s in good health. The CDR3 loop reads CASSLGGAGGINEQFF. DNA of the CDR3: TGTGCCAGCAGTTTAGGGGGGGCTGGCGGAATTAATGAGCAGTTCTTC. The variable domain in full, with the rest retrieved from reference TRBV28 and TRBJ2-1, is DVKVTQSSRYLVKRTGEKVFLECVQDMDHENMFWYRQDPGLGLRLIYFSYDVKMKEKGDIPEGYSVSREKKERFSLILESASTNQTSMYLCASSLGGAGGINEQFFGPGTRLTVL.